Listed below are T cell receptor beta chains from one sample, sequenced in a study of blood T cell repertoires in COVID-19. The method was immunoSEQ multiplex PCR; TCRdb's version includes in-frame clones alone and lacks a portion of them. The sample contains hundreds of thousands of clones, around 90% of which appear only once. Source material: PBMCs or T cells enriched from blood (not recorded which). These receptors all come from a young woman with acute COVID-19. The conserved cysteine and the conserved F or W are not part of the CDR3 here. Size is stated for part of the rows, as once, few or many counts, or as a class when the clone is expanded.

j_call v_call cdr3_length clone_size cdr3_aa
TRBJ2-5 TRBV11-2 12 NA ASSPPTSWETQY
TRBJ2-7 TRBV28 11 once ASSPGLSYEQY
TRBJ2-7 TRBV5-1 12 NA ASSSSSGSYEQY
TRBJ1-5 TRBV19 15 NA ASSIKVGQNSGQPQH
TRBJ1-6 TRBV18 17 NA ASSPSASGDRTYNSPLH
TRBJ1-1 TRBV5-6 11 NA ASSWGGGTEAF
TRBJ2-1 TRBV9 13 NA ASSEGDIESREQF
TRBJ2-7 TRBV11-2 11 NA ASSQGSSYEQY
TRBJ1-6 TRBV28 14 few ASSLFRTAYNSPLH
TRBJ2-7 TRBV18 10 NA ASSRGTYEQY
TRBJ2-5 TRBV5-6 11 NA ASEWTGTETQY